This is a list of T cell receptor beta chains from one sample in a study of cytomegalovirus exposure and HLA in healthy donors. Measured with immunoSEQ multiplex PCR; TCRdb has only the in-frame clones, and not every one. Of roughly 140,000 clones in the sample, roughly 70% were seen once. Source material: PBMCs. These receptors all come from a woman in her 40s in good health and CMV-seronegative. CDR3s include the opening cysteine and the closing phenylalanine or tryptophan. D genes are given only for firm matches. Only part of the rows carry a size: once, few, many, or a class if the clone is expanded.

v_gene: TRBV28; abundance: NA; j_gene: TRBJ1-5; d_gene: NA; CDR3nt: TGTGCCAGCAGTTTATCAGGGATGGGTAGCAATCAGCCCCAGCATTTT; CDR3aa: CASSLSGMGSNQPQHF
v_gene: TRBV6-1; abundance: NA; j_gene: TRBJ2-1; d_gene: TRBD2; CDR3nt: TGTGCCAGCAGTGAAGACGGGACTAGGTACAATGAGCAGTTCTTC; CDR3aa: CASSEDGTRYNEQFF
v_gene: TRBV28; abundance: NA; j_gene: TRBJ2-5; d_gene: TRBD2; CDR3nt: TGTGCCAGCAGTGCAGTAACTAGCGGGGGAGAGACCCAGTACTTC; CDR3aa: CASSAVTSGGETQYF
v_gene: TRBV7-9; abundance: NA; j_gene: TRBJ1-3; d_gene: NA; CDR3nt: TGTGCCAGCAGCTTAGCGACAGAGAGGGGAAACACCATATATTTT; CDR3aa: CASSLATERGNTIYF
v_gene: TRBV28; abundance: NA; j_gene: TRBJ1-5; d_gene: NA; CDR3nt: TGTGCCAGCAGCCGAGGGGGATTCGGTCAGCCCCAGCATTTT; CDR3aa: CASSRGGFGQPQHF
v_gene: TRBV19; abundance: NA; j_gene: TRBJ2-3; d_gene: TRBD1; CDR3nt: TGTGCCAGTAGCCTAGGGGACAGGCCCCTCGTAGATACGCAGTATTTT; CDR3aa: CASSLGDRPLVDTQYF
v_gene: TRBV2; abundance: NA; j_gene: TRBJ1-5; d_gene: TRBD1; CDR3nt: TGTGCCAGCAGCCGGACAGGGTCAGACAATCAGCCCCAGCATTTT; CDR3aa: CASSRTGSDNQPQHF
v_gene: TRBV28; abundance: NA; j_gene: TRBJ1-2; d_gene: TRBD1; CDR3nt: TGTGCCAGCAGCAACACCGGGACAGTTTCCTATGGCTACACCTTC; CDR3aa: CASSNTGTVSYGYTF
v_gene: TRBV14; abundance: NA; j_gene: TRBJ2-7; d_gene: TRBD2; CDR3nt: TGTGCCAGCAGCCAAGCGGGACTAGCTCGCGAGCAGTACTTC; CDR3aa: CASSQAGLAREQYF
v_gene: TRBV19; abundance: NA; j_gene: TRBJ1-2; d_gene: NA; CDR3nt: TGTGCCAGCCGGGAGGGGGGGAACTATGGCTACACCTTC; CDR3aa: CASREGGNYGYTF
v_gene: TRBV15; abundance: once; j_gene: TRBJ2-1; d_gene: NA; CDR3nt: TGTGCCACCAGCATATACGGGAGCACCTACAATGAGCAGTTCTTC; CDR3aa: CATSIYGSTYNEQFF
v_gene: TRBV7-9; abundance: once; j_gene: TRBJ2-1; d_gene: TRBD1; CDR3nt: TGTGCCAGCAGTTCCGCCGGCAGGGGGCGCGATGAGCAGTTCTTC; CDR3aa: CASSSAGRGRDEQFF
v_gene: TRBV7-9; abundance: NA; j_gene: TRBJ1-5; d_gene: TRBD1; CDR3nt: TGTGCCAGCAGCCGGGACAGGGGTGGCAATCAGCCCCAGCATTTT; CDR3aa: CASSRDRGGNQPQHF
v_gene: TRBV27; abundance: NA; j_gene: TRBJ2-7; d_gene: TRBD1; CDR3nt: TGTGCCACTTCCGGGACAGCGTCCTACGAGCAGTACTTC; CDR3aa: CATSGTASYEQYF
v_gene: TRBV11-3; abundance: NA; j_gene: TRBJ2-1; d_gene: TRBD2; CDR3nt: TGTGCCAGCAGTCCGGTAGCGGGGTCCTACAATGAGCAGTTCTTC; CDR3aa: CASSPVAGSYNEQFF
v_gene: TRBV5-1; abundance: NA; j_gene: TRBJ1-1; d_gene: NA; CDR3nt: TGCGCCAGCAGCTTGTCAGAAACAGGCGTTGAAGCTTTCTTT; CDR3aa: CASSLSETGVEAFF
v_gene: TRBV6-1; abundance: NA; j_gene: TRBJ2-7; d_gene: NA; CDR3nt: TGTGCCATCAGTGAAGCGCGTTTATTAGCGAGGGAGCAGTACTTC; CDR3aa: CAISEARLLAREQYF
v_gene: TRBV4-1; abundance: NA; j_gene: TRBJ1-3; d_gene: NA; CDR3nt: TGCGCCAGCAGCCAAGCTGGACAACCGAAGGGGCACACCATATATTTT; CDR3aa: CASSQAGQPKGHTIYF
v_gene: TRBV7-8; abundance: NA; j_gene: TRBJ2-3; d_gene: TRBD2; CDR3nt: TGTGCCAGCAGCCTCCGGACTAGCGGGAGTAGAGATACGCAGTATTTT; CDR3aa: CASSLRTSGSRDTQYF
v_gene: TRBV10-1; abundance: NA; j_gene: TRBJ2-6; d_gene: NA; CDR3nt: TGCGCCAGCAGTGAAGGGGGCTCTGGGGCCAACGTCCTGACTTTC; CDR3aa: CASSEGGSGANVLTF
v_gene: TRBV7-9; abundance: NA; j_gene: TRBJ1-3; d_gene: NA; CDR3nt: TGTGCCAGCAGCTTAATAGGGACAAGGGGAAACACCATATATTTT; CDR3aa: CASSLIGTRGNTIYF
v_gene: TRBV5-6; abundance: NA; j_gene: TRBJ2-2; d_gene: TRBD1; CDR3nt: TGTGCCAGCAGCCTGTACTGGACAGGGGGCAACGGGGAGCTGTTTTTT; CDR3aa: CASSLYWTGGNGELFF
v_gene: TRBV21-1; abundance: NA; j_gene: TRBJ1-1; d_gene: NA; CDR3nt: TGTGCCAGCAGCCAAGGAAGGAGGGCGGGTGAAGCTTTCTTT; CDR3aa: CASSQGRRAGEAFF
v_gene: TRBV18; abundance: NA; j_gene: TRBJ1-1; d_gene: TRBD1; CDR3nt: TGTGCCAGCTCACCTGGGACAGGGGAAATGAACACTGAAGCTTTCTTT; CDR3aa: CASSPGTGEMNTEAFF